These 30 T cell receptor beta chains were sequenced from one sample in a study of OX40 agonist ivuxolimab in advanced cancers. Data came from immunoSEQ multiplex PCR; TCRdb stores just in-frame clones and leaves some out. The sample holds about 52,000 clones, 86% seen once. Specimen: CD4+ or CD8+ T cells sorted from blood, collected in a trial of the OX40 agonist ivuxolimab. Source of these receptors: an adult with an advanced solid tumor such as melanoma, head and neck, liver or kidney cancer.

The J gene is TRBJ1-2, the V gene TRBV5-1; tentative D call: TRBD1 (5 bases). Germline assignment: CDR1 SGHRS and CDR2 YFSETQ. Trimming shortened V by 3 bases and J by 7 bases, and 10 bases separated the two germline ends. The CDR3 loop spans 12 amino acids. The DNA of the CDR3 is TGCGCCAGCAGCTCGGGACTGGCTGGCTACACCTTC. Translating gives CASSSGLAGYTF.

J is TRBJ2-2 and V is TRBV30, with D perhaps given as TRBD1 or TRBD2 (5 bases each). The CDR3 consists of 13 residues. V lost 3 bases, J lost 1 base, and 6 bases lay in between. Per germline, CDR1 GTSNPN and CDR2 SVGIG (reference sequence). CDR3 nucleotides: TGTGCCTGGAGGAGGGGGAACACCGGGGAGCTGTTTTTT. This encodes CAWRRGNTGELFF.

The J gene is TRBJ1-2, the V gene TRBV14; D not certain. This CDR3 contains 15 residues. Trimming took off 0 bases at V and 8 bases at J, with 16 bases between the two ends. From germline, CDR1 is SGHDN and CDR2 FVKESK. The CDR3 nucleotides are TGTGCCAGCAGCCAAGACCTCTCAAACCCGGGGGGCTACACCTTC. Translation gives CASSQDLSNPGGYTF. Looking up the rest from reference TRBV14 and TRBJ1-2 gives the full variable domain: EAGVTQFPSHSVIEKGQTVTLRCDPISGHDNLYWYRRVMGKEIKFLLHFVKESKQDESGMPNNRFLAERTGGTYSTLKVQPAELEDSGVYFCASSQDLSNPGGYTFGSGTRLTVV.

The CDR3 is CASSFGTEPYEQYF. The CDR3 region has the DNA TGTGCCAGCAGCTTCGGGACGGAACCCTACGAGCAGTACTTC. V and J are TRBV7-9 and TRBJ2-7; possibly TRBD1 or TRBD2 for D (5 bases each). V gave up 3 bases and J gave up 2 bases, with 11 bases separating them. Per germline, CDR1 SEHNR and CDR2 FQNEAQ (reference sequence). The CDR3 runs 14 residues.

The chain recombines TRBV29-1 with TRBJ2-3; 10 bases align to TRBD2. The CDR3 extends over 15 amino acids. V was pared by 3 bases and J by 2 bases, with 5 bases of the junction left unmatched. The germline CDR1 and CDR2 sequences are SQVTM and ANQGSEA. The CDR3 spells CSVEGLAGDTDTQYF. The CDR3 DNA sequence: TGCAGCGTTGAGGGGCTAGCGGGGGACACAGATACGCAGTATTTT.

The CDR3 spells CASSPGTGGAGYGYTF. The CDR3 bases are TGTGCCAGCTCACCCGGGACAGGGGGCGCGGGCTATGGCTACACCTTC. The chain links TRBV18 to TRBJ1-2; the match to TRBD1 covers 12 bases. V lost 3 bases and J lost 4; bases outside the gene matches: 6. The CDR3 spans 16 residues. Looked up from germline, CDR1 is KGHSH and CDR2 is LQKENI.

V and J are TRBV7-9 and TRBJ1-2; tentative D call: TRBD1 (6 bases). The V end was cut by 6 bases, the J end by 6 bases, with 20 bases between. Germline CDR1 and CDR2: SEHNR and FQNEAQ (reference sequence). The CDR3 spans 15 residues. Here the CDR3 DNA reads TGTGCCAGCAGTTCGGGACAATCATCGTTTGATGGCTACACCTTC. It specifies CASSSGQSSFDGYTF. The variable domain in full, with the rest retrieved from reference TRBV7-9 and TRBJ1-2, is DTGVSQNPRHKITKRGQNVTFRCDPISEHNRLYWYRQTLGQGPEFLTYFQNEAQLEKSRLLSDRFSAERPKGSFSTLEIQRTEQGDSAMYLCASSSGQSSFDGYTFGSGTRLTVV.

The chain uses TRBV5-1 and TRBJ2-7; D may match TRBD1 or TRBD2 (5 bases each). Germline lookup yields CDR1 SGHRS and CDR2 YFSETQ. V lost 2 bases and J 0 bases, leaving 12 bases between the germline ends. This CDR3 has 15 residues. DNA for the CDR3: TGCGCCAGCAGCTTATCCGGGACGAGCTCCTACGAGCAGTACTTC. It encodes CASSLSGTSSYEQYF. The complete variable domain, with remaining parts taken from reference TRBV5-1 and TRBJ2-7, reads KAGVTQTPRYLIKTRGQQVTLSCSPISGHRSVSWYQQTPGQGLQFLFEYFSETQRNKGNFPGRFSGRQFSNSRSEMNVSTLELGDSALYLCASSLSGTSSYEQYFGPGTRLTVT.

This chain links TRBV27 with TRBJ2-2; TRBD2 agrees at 8 bases. The CDR3 runs 15 residues. Trimming removed 2 bases from V and 5 bases from J; junction bases left unmatched: 4. CDR1 and CDR2 from the germline V gene are MNHEY and SMNVEV (reference sequence). In nucleotides, the CDR3 is TGTGCCAGCAGTTTACGGGGGGGATTTACCGGGGAGCTGTTTTTT. It is translated as CASSLRGGFTGELFF.

The chain recombines TRBV7-2 with TRBJ2-7; TRBD2 might be the D (7 bases). The V and J ends lost 5 bases and 7 bases respectively, with 15 bases between them. Germline CDR1 is SGHTA and CDR2 is FQGNSA. This CDR3 is built from 13 residues. CDR3: CASSQGGRGEQYF. As DNA, the CDR3 is TGTGCCAGCAGCCAAGGAGGGAGGGGGGAGCAGTACTTC.

The chain combines TRBV7-6 with TRBJ1-2; D is ambiguous. Deletions cut 2 bases from V and 1 base from J, with 8 bases between. CDR3 length: 14 amino acids. The germline gives CDR1 SGHVS, CDR2 FNYEAQ. Here the CDR3 reads CASSLNTDNYGYTF. CDR3 in DNA: TGTGCCAGCAGCTTAAATACTGATAACTATGGCTACACCTTC.

The rearrangement joins TRBV6-6 to TRBJ1-1; 7 positions match TRBD1. J gave up 11 bases and V 2 bases, and 8 bases lay outside the gene matches. The germline V gene has CDR1 MNHNY and CDR2 SVGAGI (reference sequence). CDR3 length: 13 residues. CDR3 region: CASSYTNGQEAFF. The CDR3 DNA sequence: TGTGCCAGCAGTTACACCAATGGACAGGAGGCTTTCTTT.

The rearrangement joins TRBV28 to TRBJ2-3; 11 bases are a match to TRBD2. CDR1 is MDHEN and CDR2 is SYDVKM in the germline V gene. With 10 bases clipped from V and 1 base from J, the junction kept 7 bases outside the gene matches. This CDR3 is 15 amino acids long. The CDR3 nucleotides read TGTGCCACCGACCCGGGACTAGCGGGCACAGATACGCAGTATTTT. This translates into CATDPGLAGTDTQYF. The variable domain in full, completed from reference TRBV28 and TRBJ2-3, reads DVKVTQSSRYLVKRTGEKVFLECVQDMDHENMFWYRQDPGLGLRLIYFSYDVKMKEKGDIPEGYSVSREKKERFSLILESASTNQTSMYLCATDPGLAGTDTQYFGPGTRLTVL.

This chain links TRBV6-1 with TRBJ2-7; the D gene is possibly TRBD1 (6 bases). V shed 4 bases and J shed 0 bases, with 10 bases lying between them. Germline V gene sequence: CDR1 MNHNS, CDR2 SASEGT. CDR3 size: 14 residues. The CDR3 loop reads CASSGARGSYEQYF. As DNA, the CDR3 is TGTGCCAGCAGTGGGGCCAGGGGCTCCTACGAGCAGTACTTC.

The chain links TRBV5-4 to TRBJ1-2, with TRBD1 identical over 10 bases. CDR3 size: 16 residues. CDR1 SGHNT and CDR2 YYREEE come from the germline V gene (reference sequence). J was trimmed by 0 bases and V by 4 bases; bases with no gene match: 6. The CDR3 spells CASSPGQGPANYGYTF. The CDR3, as DNA: TGTGCCAGCAGCCCGGGACAGGGGCCAGCTAACTATGGCTACACCTTC.

The chain uses TRBV5-1 and TRBJ1-1; TRBD1 matches at 7 bases. The CDR3 is made up of 14 amino acids. After removal of 4 bases from V and 4 bases from J, the junction contained 7 bases not matched to a gene. Germline CDR1 is SGHRS and CDR2 is YFSETQ. The CDR3 DNA follows: TGCGCCAGCAGCGACGGACAGGCATCCACTGAAGCTTTCTTT. Translated, it gives CASSDGQASTEAFF.

J is TRBJ2-5 and V is TRBV6-6; TRBD1 aligns across 8 bases. Losses at the gene ends were 6 bases for V and 4 bases for J; bases not matched to a gene: 4. The V gene's germline CDR1 is MNHNY and CDR2 SVGAGI (reference sequence). The CDR3 is 13 residues long. The CDR3 DNA follows: TGTGCCAGCAGGCGCGACAGGGGAGAGACCCAGTACTTC. It yields the protein CASRRDRGETQYF.

This clone occurred once. The V and J genes are TRBV11-2 and TRBJ2-6, with D perhaps matching TRBD1 (6 bases). The CDR3 has 18 amino acids. CDR1 and CDR2 from the germline V gene are SGHAT and FQNNGV. Trimming left V 7 bases short and J 0 bases short, with 19 bases between. The CDR3 DNA is TGTGCCAGCACTGAAAGGGCAGGGGCCTTCTCTGGGGCCAACGTCCTGACTTTC. It yields the protein CASTERAGAFSGANVLTF.

This chain joins TRBV18 and TRBJ2-6; D possibly matches TRBD1 or TRBD2 (5 bases each). The germline gives CDR1 KGHSH, CDR2 LQKENI. V dropped 1 base and J dropped 4 bases, with 8 bases sitting between them. This CDR3 region has 15 residues. CDR3 sequence: CASSPLGEGANVLTF. In DNA form, the CDR3 reads TGTGCCAGCTCACCACTGGGGGAAGGGGCCAACGTCCTGACTTTC.

The chain has TRBV7-9 and TRBJ2-7; 10 nucleotides match TRBD2. Germline values: CDR1 SEHNR, CDR2 FQNEAQ (reference sequence). Trimming took 5 bases from V and 3 from J; bases not matched to a gene: 7. This CDR3 contains 15 residues. The CDR3 nucleotides are TGTGCCAGCAGCCCCGGGACTAGCGAGGTCTACGAGCAGTACTTC. The encoded protein is CASSPGTSEVYEQYF.

The chain employs TRBV7-7 and TRBJ2-5, with 8 nucleotides matching TRBD1. The V and J ends lost 5 bases and 7 bases, in that order; junction bases with no gene match: 9. This CDR3 comprises 14 residues. Per the germline V gene, CDR1 is SSHAT and CDR2 is FNYEAQ (reference sequence). The CDR3 nucleotides are TGTGCCAGCAGCGCGGACAGGGCGGAGGTGACCCAGTACTTC. Amino acid sequence: CASSADRAEVTQYF.

The rearrangement links TRBV5-1 to TRBJ2-5; D is unclear. This CDR3 region has 15 residues. Per the germline V gene, CDR1 is SGHRS and CDR2 is YFSETQ. V lost 3 bases and J 1 base, leaving 13 bases between the germline ends. The CDR3, as DNA: TGCGCCAGCAGCTCAAACCTGGCAGCCCAAGAGACCCAGTACTTC. Residues: CASSSNLAAQETQYF.

This chain connects TRBV30 to TRBJ1-2, with 11 bases fitting TRBD1. The V gene's germline CDR1 is GTSNPN and CDR2 SVGIG (reference sequence). The V and J ends lost 3 bases and 6 bases, in that order; junction bases with no gene match: 9. The CDR3 length is 15 residues. The CDR3 region is CAWRGRPGQGDGYTF. The CDR3 DNA sequence: TGTGCCTGGAGGGGGAGGCCGGGACAGGGGGATGGCTACACCTTC.

The V call is TRBV5-5, the J call TRBJ1-1; D possibly corresponds to TRBD1 (5 bases). The V and J ends lost 4 bases and 2 bases respectively, with 15 bases between them. Per germline, CDR1 SGHKS and CDR2 YYEKEE (reference sequence). This CDR3 contains 15 residues. The CDR3 sequence: CASSSWGGANTEAFF. CDR3 sequence (DNA): TGTGCCAGCAGCAGTTGGGGTGGGGCTAACACTGAAGCTTTCTTT.

The V call is TRBV11-3, the J call TRBJ2-2; a weak D match, TRBD1 (6 bases). The CDR3 contains 14 residues. With 4 bases removed from V and 5 bases from J, the gap between germline ends came to 11 bases. Looked up from germline, CDR1 is SGHNT and CDR2 is YENEEA. The CDR3 DNA is TGTGCCAGCAGCTCCAGGGGTCGGACCGGGGAGCTGTTTTTT. Its protein is CASSSRGRTGELFF.

This sequence joins TRBV18 and TRBJ1-2; D call uncertain. V was shortened by 4 bases and J by 3 bases, with 12 bases between the two germline ends. The CDR3 is 14 residues long. The germline CDR1 and CDR2 sequences are KGHSH and LQKENI. The CDR3 nucleotides are TGTGCCAGCTCACGACGGAAGGTTGACTATGGCTACACCTTC. Its protein is CASSRRKVDYGYTF.

Notes on this clone: This specimen includes other DNA sequences encoding the same CDR3. The gene calls are TRBV2 and TRBJ2-5; TRBD2 matches at 12 bases. J lost 2 bases, V lost 4 bases, and 2 bases had no gene match. The V gene's germline CDR1 is SNHLY and CDR2 FYNNEI. This CDR3 is built from 15 residues. CDR3 in amino acids: CASSGTSGGQETQYF. In nucleotides, the CDR3 is TGTGCCAGCAGTGGCACTAGCGGGGGGCAAGAGACCCAGTACTTC.

The CDR3 reads CASSWTGEHYEQYF. CDR3 sequence (DNA): TGTGCCAGCAGCTGGACAGGGGAACACTACGAGCAGTACTTC. The chain combines TRBV7-2 with TRBJ2-7, with TRBD1 matching over 9 bases. The CDR3 totals 14 residues. Per the germline V gene, CDR1 is SGHTA and CDR2 is FQGNSA. The V and J ends lost 4 bases and 3 bases, in that order; junction bases with no gene match: 4.

The gene calls are TRBV11-2 and TRBJ2-7, with 7 bases that match TRBD1. The CDR3 spans 15 residues. The V gene's germline CDR1 is SGHAT and CDR2 FQNNGV. V was pared by 4 bases and J by 2 bases, with 8 bases of the junction left unmatched. The CDR3 sequence: CASSSRAGGPYEQYF. As DNA, the CDR3 is TGTGCCAGCAGCTCAAGGGCAGGGGGTCCCTACGAGCAGTACTTC.

A single count supports this clone. The chain employs TRBV19 and TRBJ2-2, with D maybe TRBD1 (6 bases). The V gene lost 7 bases and the J gene lost 6 bases, with 15 bases spanning the gap. Germline CDR1 reads LNHDA; CDR2 reads SQIVND (reference sequence). The CDR3 covers 14 residues. For the CDR3, the DNA is TGTGCCAGTACTAGAACAGGGATTTCCGGGGAGCTGTTTTTT. Translating it yields CASTRTGISGELFF.